The 30 T cell receptor beta chains in this list originate from one sample, sequenced in a study of blood T cell repertoires in COVID-19 (TCRdb year 2020). Library preparation was by the immunoSEQ multiplex PCR assay. TCRdb holds this immuneACCESS table with in-frame rearrangements only. Some clones are missing; in checked studies, unresolved V genes explain under half, and the rest has no known cause. In all, the sample holds around 230,000 clones, and around 86% of those were seen once. The ten largest clones take up over 3% of the sample. Input material: PBMCs or T cells enriched from blood (not recorded which). The origin of the receptors is a woman in her forties with acute COVID-19.

The rearrangement joins TRBV7-6 to TRBJ2-5; the D is unclear. The CDR3 length is 13 residues. Germline V lookup: CDR1 SGHVS, CDR2 FNYEAQ. The germline V and J ends were trimmed by 5 bases and 0 bases, with 7 bases remaining between them. The CDR3 here is CASSPLYQETQYF. In nucleotides, the CDR3 is TGTGCCAGCAGCCCTTTGTACCAAGAGACCCAGTACTTC. Complete variable domain (other parts from reference TRBV7-6 and TRBJ2-5): GAGVSQSPRYKVTKRGQDVALRCDPISGHVSLYWYRQALGQGPEFLTYFNYEAQQDKSGLPNDRFSAERPEGSISTLTIQRTEQRDSAMYRCASSPLYQETQYFGPGTRLLVL.

This chain connects TRBV5-1 to TRBJ2-2; TRBD2 agrees at 8 bases. The CDR3 contains 14 residues. The germline CDR1 and CDR2 sequences are SGHRS and YFSETQ. V lost 7 bases to trimming and J lost 5 bases; unmatched junction nucleotides: 7. CDR3 loop: CASREGPMTGELFF. The CDR3, as DNA: TGCGCCAGCCGGGAGGGCCCAATGACCGGGGAGCTGTTTTTT.

The chain joins TRBV29-1 to TRBJ1-2; D may be TRBD1 (5 bases). V lost 6 bases and J 8 bases, leaving 25 bases between the germline ends. The CDR3 consists of 15 residues. Germline V CDR1 and CDR2: SQVTM, ANQGSEA. CDR3 bases: TGCAGCGTCGCGCCAGTTCCGCCAGGGATGAGGGGCTACACCTTC. It encodes CSVAPVPPGMRGYTF.

This clone showed up just a few times. V and J are TRBV28 and TRBJ1-2, with D maybe TRBD1 (6 bases). The V and J ends lost 6 bases and 8 bases respectively, with 22 bases between them. This CDR3 has 15 residues. Germline V CDR1 and CDR2: MDHEN, SYDVKM. The CDR3 nucleotides are TGTGCCAGCAGGACAGCGACAGGTGCATCGCGGGGCTACACCTTC. It codes for CASRTATGASRGYTF.

This chain connects TRBV12-3 or TRBV12-4 to TRBJ2-1, with a tentative D call TRBD2 (5 bases). This CDR3 region has 12 residues. V was trimmed by 2 bases and J by 9 bases, leaving 8 bases between them. CDR3 loop: CASSLTRGEQFF. CDR3 coding DNA: TGTGCCAGCAGTTTAACCCGGGGTGAGCAGTTCTTC.

V usage is TRBV2 and J usage is TRBJ2-6; 8 bases line up with TRBD1. Germline lookup yields CDR1 SNHLY and CDR2 FYNNEI. Trimming took 5 bases from V and 1 from J; bases not matched to a gene: 19. This CDR3 contains 21 residues. The CDR3 region has the DNA TGTGCCAGCAGTTACCATGGTCAGCCGGGACAGGTTACGTCTGGGGCCAACGTCCTGACTTTC. Amino acids: CASSYHGQPGQVTSGANVLTF. Looking up the rest from reference TRBV2 and TRBJ2-6 gives the full variable domain: EPEVTQTPSHQVTQMGQEVILRCVPISNHLYFYWYRQILGQKVEFLVSFYNNEISEKSEIFDDQFSVERPDGSNFTLKIRSTKLEDSAMYFCASSYHGQPGQVTSGANVLTFGAGSRLTVL.

On this clone itself: The junction does not match germline at one end; this may be a read error. The V gene is TRBV7-9, the J gene TRBJ2-1; 10 nucleotides align to TRBD2. Germline loops: CDR1 SEHNR, CDR2 FQNEAQ (reference sequence). The CDR3 contains 18 residues. The CDR3 loop is CASSLAGASGGPRDEQFF. DNA for the CDR3: TGTGCCAGCAGCCTAGCCGGGGCTAGCGGGGGCCCTCGCGATGAGCAGTTCTTC.

V and J are TRBV25-1 and TRBJ1-5; D not certain. The CDR3 covers 12 residues. Trimming shortened V by 6 bases and J by 5 bases, and 8 bases separated the two germline ends. CDR1 MGHDK and CDR2 SYGVNS come from the germline V gene. CDR3 in amino acids: CASRVGDQPQHF. The DNA for the CDR3 is TGTGCCAGCAGGGTCGGGGATCAGCCCCAGCATTTT.

The gene calls are TRBV7-2 and TRBJ2-5, with D maybe TRBD2 (6 bases). Germline values: CDR1 SGHTA, CDR2 FQGNSA. The CDR3 has 15 amino acids. V was trimmed by 4 bases and J by 1 base, leaving 13 bases between them. CDR3 bases: TGTGCCAGCAGCTACCGCTGGGGGGTCCAAGAGACCCAGTACTTC. This encodes CASSYRWGVQETQYF.

This clone was seen just once. The chain employs TRBV27 and TRBJ1-4, with a possible D match to TRBD1 (5 bases). Germline V CDR1 and CDR2: MNHEY, SMNVEV (reference sequence). V lost 1 base to trimming and J lost 7 bases, with 13 bases between them. The CDR3 is made up of 15 amino acids. DNA of the CDR3: TGTGCCAGCAGTTTATGGTCAGGGATCGGTGAAAAACTGTTTTTT. Its translation: CASSLWSGIGEKLFF.

V gene TRBV7-9 combines with J gene TRBJ1-2; D is perhaps TRBD1 (6 bases). The germline gives CDR1 SEHNR, CDR2 FQNEAQ (reference sequence). This CDR3 has 11 amino acids. Deletions cut 10 bases from V and 7 bases from J, with 13 bases between. DNA for the CDR3: TGTGCCACCTTCGGGGGGCGTGGCTACACCTTC. Its translation is CATFGGRGYTF. Using reference TRBV7-9 and TRBJ1-2 for the parts outside the CDR3, the full variable domain is DTGVSQNPRHKITKRGQNVTFRCDPISEHNRLYWYRQTLGQGPEFLTYFQNEAQLEKSRLLSDRFSAERPKGSFSTLEIQRTEQGDSAMYLCATFGGRGYTFGSGTRLTVV.

This clone has just a few counts. The genes are TRBV24-1 and TRBJ2-1; weak D call: TRBD2 (6 bases). This CDR3 region has 15 residues. The ends were cut back, 6 bases at V and 4 bases at J, with 15 bases in the middle. Germline values: CDR1 KGHDR, CDR2 SFDVKD. The CDR3 protein is CATSSITGDYNEQFF. CDR3 sequence (DNA): TGTGCCACCAGTTCAATAACGGGGGATTACAATGAGCAGTTCTTC.

The V and J genes are TRBV25-1 and TRBJ1-6, with 10 positions matching TRBD1. Germline-derived CDR1 and CDR2 are MGHDK and SYGVNS. CDR3 length equals 16 residues. V trimming: 4 bases; J trimming: 8 bases; junction bases outside the gene matches: 8. CDR3 coding DNA: TGTGCCAGCAGTGTATCGTCCGGGACAGGGGATTCACCCCTCCACTTT. The encoded protein is CASSVSSGTGDSPLHF.

CDR3: CASSLTGMTEAFF. The DNA for the CDR3 is TGCGCCAGCAGCTTGACAGGGATGACTGAAGCTTTCTTT. The chain is built from TRBV5-1 and TRBJ1-1, with a weak D call TRBD1 (6 bases). Deletions cut 1 base from V and 5 bases from J, with 9 bases between. This CDR3 has 13 residues. CDR1 is SGHRS, CDR2 YFSETQ, per germline. The variable domain in full, completed from reference TRBV5-1 and TRBJ1-1, reads KAGVTQTPRYLIKTRGQQVTLSCSPISGHRSVSWYQQTPGQGLQFLFEYFSETQRNKGNFPGRFSGRQFSNSRSEMNVSTLELGDSALYLCASSLTGMTEAFFGQGTRLTVV.

This clone showed up just a few times. The genes are TRBV3-1 (or the pseudogene TRBV3-2) and TRBJ1-4, with TRBD1 as a possible D gene (6 bases). Looked up from germline, CDR1 is LGHDT and CDR2 is YNNKEL (reference sequence). This CDR3 region has 12 residues. The V and J ends lost 6 bases and 7 bases respectively, with 9 bases between them. CDR3 residues: CASRQGPEKLFF. Written as DNA, the CDR3 is TGTGCCAGCAGACAGGGACCTGAAAAACTGTTTTTT.

This rearrangement joins TRBV5-5 to TRBJ1-1; D not certain. This CDR3 has 15 residues. The germline CDR1 and CDR2 sequences are SGHKS and YYEKEE (reference sequence). The germline V and J ends were trimmed by 0 bases and 2 bases, with 11 bases remaining between them. The CDR3 loop is CASSLESSSNTEAFF. CDR3 in DNA: TGTGCCAGCAGCTTGGAGAGTTCCTCAAACACTGAAGCTTTCTTT.

The chain employs TRBV6-5 and TRBJ1-2; weak D call: TRBD1 (6 bases). This CDR3 region has 14 residues. The ends were cut back, 7 bases at V and 4 bases at J, with 16 bases in the middle. CDR1 and CDR2 from the germline V gene are MNHEY and SVGAGI. Written as DNA, the CDR3 is TGTGCCAGCACCTTCGAGAGGGGGAGCTATGGCTACACCTTC. It codes for CASTFERGSYGYTF.

In this sample, this clone turned up once. V usage is TRBV7-6 and J usage is TRBJ2-2; 11 bases are shared with TRBD1. This CDR3 is 16 amino acids long. The V and J ends lost 5 bases and 5 bases, in that order; junction bases with no gene match: 7. Looked up from germline, CDR1 is SGHVS and CDR2 is FNYEAQ. The CDR3 reads CASSPRTGGRTGELFF. CDR3 nucleotides: TGTGCCAGCAGCCCTAGGACAGGGGGCCGAACCGGGGAGCTGTTTTTT.

The chain couples TRBV30 to TRBJ2-2; 7 bases are a match to TRBD1. The ends lost 2 bases at V and 6 bases at J; junction bases unmatched: 9. Germline V gene data show CDR1 as GTSNPN and CDR2 as SVGIG (reference sequence). The CDR3 is made up of 15 amino acids. DNA for the CDR3: TGTGCCTGGAGTAACCCCTCGACAGGGCCCGGGGAGCTGTTTTTT. It yields the protein CAWSNPSTGPGELFF.

V gene TRBV5-1 combines with J gene TRBJ1-2, with a possible D match to TRBD1 (5 bases). The germline V gene has CDR1 SGHRS and CDR2 YFSETQ. Trimming removed 0 bases at V and 4 bases at J, with 10 bases between. The CDR3 totals 14 residues. CDR3 bases: TGCGCCAGCAGCTTGGCCCGGGGGACCTATGGCTACACCTTC. It is translated as CASSLARGTYGYTF. Filled out from reference TRBV5-1 and TRBJ1-2, the complete variable domain reads KAGVTQTPRYLIKTRGQQVTLSCSPISGHRSVSWYQQTPGQGLQFLFEYFSETQRNKGNFPGRFSGRQFSNSRSEMNVSTLELGDSALYLCASSLARGTYGYTFGSGTRLTVV.

The chain joins TRBV19 to TRBJ1-1, with 8 bases fitting TRBD1. Germline V CDR1 and CDR2: LNHDA, SQIVND (reference sequence). Trimming cost V 4 bases and J 4 bases; bases outside gene matches: 14. The CDR3 totals 17 residues. As DNA, the CDR3 is TGTGCCAGTAGTACCTTAGACAGGGGCGTAAAGGGCACTGAAGCTTTCTTT. Amino acid sequence: CASSTLDRGVKGTEAFF.

The chain uses TRBV19 and TRBJ2-2; no firm D call. Trimming cost V 4 bases and J 7 bases, with 13 bases left between them. The CDR3 extends over 14 amino acids. CDR1 and CDR2 from the germline V gene are LNHDA and SQIVND (reference sequence). Here the CDR3 DNA reads TGTGCCAGTAGTAGTTGGCAGGTCGACGGGGAGCTGTTTTTT. It yields the protein CASSSWQVDGELFF.

This clone was seen only once. This rearrangement joins TRBV29-1 to TRBJ1-1, with TRBD1 as a possible D gene (5 bases). The germline V gene has CDR1 SQVTM and CDR2 ANQGSEA. This CDR3 is built from 14 residues. V was pared by 3 bases and J by 4 bases, with 15 bases between. Written as DNA, the CDR3 is TGCAGCGTTGACCCCCCGTCGGGGGTCACTGAAGCTTTCTTT. This translates into CSVDPPSGVTEAFF. Variable domain in full (rest from reference TRBV29-1 and TRBJ1-1): SAVISQKPSRDICQRGTSLTIQCQVDSQVTMMFWYRQQPGQSLTLIATANQGSEATYESGFVIDKFPISRPNLTFSTLTVSNMSPEDSSIYLCSVDPPSGVTEAFFGQGTRLTVV.

The rearrangement links TRBV3-1 (or the pseudogene TRBV3-2) to TRBJ1-1, with D uncertain. Trimming cost V 0 bases and J 5 bases, with 13 bases left between them. The CDR3 totals 15 residues. CDR1 and CDR2 from the germline V gene are LGHDT and YNNKEL (reference sequence). In DNA, the CDR3 is TGTGCCAGCAGCCAAGATGGATTTGGAGGTACTGAAGCTTTCTTT. This encodes CASSQDGFGGTEAFF.

This clone has a single count. This rearrangement joins TRBV5-1 to TRBJ1-2, with TRBD1 matching 12 bases. This CDR3 contains 17 residues. The V and J ends lost 3 bases and 8 bases, in that order; junction bases with no gene match: 14. Germline assignment: CDR1 SGHRS and CDR2 YFSETQ. This CDR3 is CASSSGGGTGGQRGYTF. In DNA, the CDR3 is TGCGCCAGCAGCTCCGGGGGAGGGACAGGGGGCCAAAGAGGCTACACCTTC. The entire variable domain, with the rest obtained from reference TRBV5-1 and TRBJ1-2, is as follows: KAGVTQTPRYLIKTRGQQVTLSCSPISGHRSVSWYQQTPGQGLQFLFEYFSETQRNKGNFPGRFSGRQFSNSRSEMNVSTLELGDSALYLCASSSGGGTGGQRGYTFGSGTRLTVV.

The chain couples TRBV27 to TRBJ1-1; TRBD1 might be the D (5 bases). With 1 base removed from V and 7 bases from J, the gap between germline ends came to 13 bases. CDR3 length equals 14 residues. Germline values: CDR1 MNHEY, CDR2 SMNVEV (reference sequence). The CDR3 loop reads CASSLFGTSFEAFF. DNA for the CDR3: TGTGCCAGCAGTTTATTCGGGACTTCGTTTGAAGCTTTCTTT.

The chain couples TRBV4-1 to TRBJ1-4; no clear D. V lost 2 bases and J 10 bases, leaving 8 bases between the germline ends. Germline lookup yields CDR1 MGHRA and CDR2 YSYEKL. This CDR3 comprises 12 residues. As DNA, the CDR3 is TGCGCCAGCAGCCAACCACCGGGAAAACTGTTTTTT. Protein: CASSQPPGKLFF.

The chain recombines TRBV19 with TRBJ1-5, with TRBD1 identical over 9 bases. The CDR3 covers 17 residues. The V and J ends lost 6 bases and 2 bases, in that order; junction bases with no gene match: 11. CDR1 and CDR2 from the germline V gene are LNHDA and SQIVND (reference sequence). DNA for the CDR3: TGTGCCAGTAGCACTCACAGGGGGCGCGGAGGCAATCAGCCCCAGCATTTT. The encoded protein is CASSTHRGRGGNQPQHF.

V gene TRBV3-1 (or the pseudogene TRBV3-2) combines with J gene TRBJ1-1; a possible D gene is TRBD1 (5 bases). The CDR3 is 12 residues long. Germline-derived CDR1 and CDR2 are LGHDT and YNNKEL (reference sequence). Trimming took 0 bases from V and 12 from J, leaving 11 bases between them. This CDR3 reads CASSQDGAGTFF. The CDR3 region has the DNA TGTGCCAGCAGCCAAGATGGTGCAGGGACTTTCTTT.

The CDR3 bases are TGTGCTAGCGGCGGGCGAGGGGAAAAACTGTTTTTT. This gives the protein CASGGRGEKLFF. J is TRBJ1-4 and V is TRBV30; D is ambiguous. CDR3 length: 12 amino acids. Germline V gives CDR1 GTSNPN, CDR2 SVGIG (reference sequence).